The 10 T cell receptor beta chains given below trace back to one sample, sequenced in a study of OX40 agonist ivuxolimab in advanced cancers. The table came from immunoSEQ multiplex PCR; TCRdb's copy has only in-frame clones and leaves some out. The data contain approximately 16,000 clones, roughly 90% of them seen just once; the ten biggest clones take up less than 5%. Material: CD4+ or CD8+ T cells sorted from blood, obtained in a trial of the OX40 agonist ivuxolimab. These receptors were collected from an adult with an advanced solid tumor such as melanoma, head and neck, liver or kidney cancer.

This sequence joins TRBV10-1 and TRBJ2-1; 7 nucleotides agree with TRBD2. Trimming took 0 bases from V and 9 from J; bases not matched to a gene: 8. The CDR3 covers 15 residues. The germline CDR1 and CDR2 sequences are WNHNN and SYGVQD (reference sequence). CDR3 region: CASSESASGWGEQFF. CDR3 bases: TGCGCCAGCAGTGAGTCGGCTAGCGGATGGGGTGAGCAGTTCTTC.

V is TRBV6-6 and J is TRBJ2-5, with 9 bases lining up with TRBD1. The germline V gene has CDR1 MNHNY and CDR2 SVGAGI (reference sequence). The CDR3 consists of 15 residues. V was clipped by 4 bases and J by 5 bases; unmatched bases: 8. The CDR3 protein is CASSSRDREWETQYF. The DNA of the CDR3 is TGTGCCAGCAGTTCTCGGGACAGGGAGTGGGAGACCCAGTACTTC.

The chain joins TRBV19 to TRBJ2-3, with 8 nucleotides matching TRBD1. CDR1 and CDR2 (germline): LNHDA, SQIVND (reference sequence). The CDR3 has 13 amino acids. V trimming: 5 bases; J trimming: 5 bases; junction bases outside the gene matches: 3. The DNA of the CDR3 is TGTGCCAGTAGTGGGACAGGTGGAGATACGCAGTATTTT. This codes for CASSGTGGDTQYF.

The chain carries TRBV19 and TRBJ1-4; 11 positions agree with TRBD1. Germline V gives CDR1 LNHDA, CDR2 SQIVND (reference sequence). The V and J ends lost 6 bases and 8 bases, in that order; junction bases with no gene match: 5. The CDR3 has 14 residues. In nucleotides, the CDR3 is TGTGCCAGTAGCGAAGGACAGGGGGCGGAAAAACTGTTTTTT. It is translated as CASSEGQGAEKLFF.

This clone was found a few times. This sequence joins TRBV28 and TRBJ2-1; the D is unclear. V lost 5 bases, J lost 7 bases, and 18 bases lay in between. Germline values: CDR1 MDHEN, CDR2 SYDVKM. This CDR3 region has 15 residues. In nucleotides, the CDR3 is TGTGCCAGCAGTCCGGGCCTAACGGCGCCAAATGAGCAGTTCTTC. This encodes CASSPGLTAPNEQFF. Full variable domain (outside the CDR3, taken from reference TRBV28 and TRBJ2-1): DVKVTQSSRYLVKRTGEKVFLECVQDMDHENMFWYRQDPGLGLRLIYFSYDVKMKEKGDIPEGYSVSREKKERFSLILESASTNQTSMYLCASSPGLTAPNEQFFGPGTRLTVL.

This clone was counted a single time. V and J are TRBV30 and TRBJ2-1, with 9 bases aligning to TRBD2. The V and J ends lost 3 bases and 9 bases, in that order; junction bases with no gene match: 9. Germline loops: CDR1 GTSNPN, CDR2 SVGIG (reference sequence). The CDR3 loop spans 14 amino acids. For the CDR3, the DNA is TGTGCCTGGAGGGCTAGCGGGGCACCAATTGAGCAGTTCTTC. This codes for CAWRASGAPIEQFF.

V is TRBV29-1 and J is TRBJ1-6; 10 bases are a match to TRBD1. This CDR3 has 15 amino acids. Germline trimming cut 5 bases from V and 8 bases from J; bases unmatched to any gene: 9. Looked up from germline, CDR1 is SQVTM and CDR2 is ANQGSEA. The CDR3 spells CSVKLGTGDDSPLHF. The CDR3 region has the DNA TGCAGCGTTAAGCTCGGGACAGGGGATGATTCACCCCTCCACTTT.

J is TRBJ1-6 and V is TRBV7-2, with D hard to call. V was cut by 5 bases and J by 7 bases, with 15 bases left in between. The CDR3 has 15 amino acids. Germline loops: CDR1 SGHTA, CDR2 FQGNSA. The CDR3 nucleotides read TGTGCCAGCAGCCTGGGAGAGGCGGGGAATTCACCCCTCCACTTT. Its protein product is CASSLGEAGNSPLHF.

The chain recombines TRBV5-1 with TRBJ2-7; 11 nucleotides align to TRBD2. The CDR3 spans 15 residues. V gave up 4 bases and J gave up 2 bases; unmatched junction bases: 5. CDR1 is SGHRS, CDR2 YFSETQ, per germline. CDR3 bases: TGCGCCAGCAGCACGCTAGCGGGAGGTCCCTACGAGCAGTACTTC. Its translation is CASSTLAGGPYEQYF. Variable domain in full (rest from reference TRBV5-1 and TRBJ2-7): KAGVTQTPRYLIKTRGQQVTLSCSPISGHRSVSWYQQTPGQGLQFLFEYFSETQRNKGNFPGRFSGRQFSNSRSEMNVSTLELGDSALYLCASSTLAGGPYEQYFGPGTRLTVT.

About this clone: The conserved phenylalanine or tryptophan is not found at the CDR3 terminus, so this likely reflects a read error. The limits of the CDR3 on the DNA are not certain, so only TCRdb's listed CDR3 is given. The chain couples TRBV16 to TRBJ1-2; TRBD1 was called by the table and not checked on the DNA. From its first to its last residue, the CDR3 has 15 amino acids. Germline V gene sequence: CDR1 KGHSY, CDR2 FQNENV. CDR3: CASSYLRVVRKTYGY.